A single sample is the source of the 3 T cell receptor beta chains below, sequenced in a study of CD8+ T cells in alopecia areata. Extracted RNA was reverse transcribed, and the resulting cDNA served as sequencing template. Some clones are missing from TCRdb's copy, which holds only in-frame ones; the method was immunoSEQ multiplex PCR. The table shows roughly 250,000 clones, with roughly two thirds occurring only once. The source material was CD4+ T cells sorted from blood, sampled at week 0. These receptors were obtained from a human donor with alopecia areata.

The chain recombines TRBV29-1 with TRBJ1-1, with D possibly being TRBD1 (5 bases). Germline CDR1 is SQVTM and CDR2 is ANQGSEA. The CDR3 totals 13 residues. Trimming took off 4 bases at V and 6 bases at J, with 15 bases between the two ends. Here the CDR3 reads CSVAGRAEAEAFF. The CDR3, as DNA: TGCAGCGTTGCGGGCAGGGCCGAGGCTGAAGCTTTCTTT.

The sample holds a few counts of this clone. This chain links TRBV7-2 with TRBJ2-1; D ambiguous. The V end lost 5 bases, the J end lost 2 bases, and 10 bases lay between the germline ends. CDR1 and CDR2 (germline): SGHTA, FQGNSA. This CDR3 spans 14 amino acids. CDR3 sequence: CASSPVGTYNEQFF. Here the CDR3 DNA reads TGTGCCAGCAGCCCCGTCGGCACCTACAATGAGCAGTTCTTC.

The V and J genes are TRBV2 and TRBJ2-2; D is perhaps TRBD1 (5 bases). The CDR3 has 14 amino acids. The germline V gene encodes CDR1 SNHLY and CDR2 FYNNEI. The V end was cut by 10 bases, the J end by 4 bases, with 16 bases between. The CDR3 DNA sequence: TGTGCCACAGGACGAGACAGAACCACCGGGGAGCTGTTTTTT. The encoded protein is CATGRDRTTGELFF.